What follows is one T cell receptor (beta chain) and its context. V dropped 5 bases and J dropped 8 bases, with 6 bases sitting between them. The CDR3 totals 11 residues. Germline V lookup: CDR1 SGHTA, CDR2 FQGTGA. As for time point: persistent/refractory GD, antithyroid drugs over 5 years with positive TRAb. PBMCs were the source of the RNA used for TCR sequencing. It was an endocrinology department in Xi'an, China, that provided the patients. The TCR beta library used iRepertoire HTBI primers with Arm-PCR amplification of CDR3. TCRdb fed the multiplex PCR reads into MiXCR, producing one record per CDR3 protein. The data hold about 660,000 distinct CDR3 sequences, with approximately 31% observed a single time. This sample was taken from a study of regulatory T cells in long-lasting Graves disease.

This specimen consisted of peripheral blood mononuclear cells (PBMCs), obtained when the disease was refractory, from a patient treated with antithyroid drugs. The sequence was collected from a female donor with Graves disease. The chain carries TRBV7-3 and TRBJ2-2; D remains unclear. The CDR3 coding sequence is TGTGCCAGCAGCGATAAGGGGGAGCTGTTTTTT. It codes for CASSDKGELFF.